These T cell receptor beta chains were read from a single sample in a study of cytomegalovirus exposure and HLA in healthy donors. Generated by immunoSEQ multiplex PCR, the TCRdb table keeps only in-frame clones and is missing some. The table has approximately 85,000 clones, 62% seen once. Material for sequencing was PBMCs. These receptors all come from a woman aged 30 to 39 in good health and CMV-seropositive. The CDR3 runs from the conserved cysteine through the conserved F or W. D genes are given only for firm matches. Some rows have no size entry. The others give once, few or many, or a class for an expanded clone.

CAWKQPPHTGELFF | TGTGCCTGGAAACAACCACCCCACACCGGGGAGCTGTTTTTT | - | TRBV30 | once | TRBJ2-2
CASSLAGGLVDIDTQYF | TGTGCCAGCAGTTTAGCGGGGGGCTTGGTAGATATAGATACGCAGTATTTT | TRBD2 | TRBV2 | - | TRBJ2-3
CASSSTSGVTYEQYF | TGTGCCAGCAGTAGTACTAGCGGGGTCACCTACGAGCAGTACTTC | TRBD2 | TRBV6-5 | - | TRBJ2-7
CASRFLRQGDTGELFF | TGCGCCAGCAGATTCCTCCGACAGGGAGACACCGGGGAGCTGTTTTTT | TRBD1 | TRBV10-2 | - | TRBJ2-2
CASCRGNALTDTQYF | TGTGCCAGCTGCAGGGGAAACGCCCTCACAGATACGCAGTATTTT | - | TRBV2 | few | TRBJ2-3
CASRTDRFGGYTF | TGTGCCAGCAGGACCGACAGGTTCGGCGGCTACACCTTC | - | TRBV28 | - | TRBJ1-2
CASSRDSAWNTGELFF | TGTGCCAGCAGCAGAGACAGCGCTTGGAACACCGGGGAGCTGTTTTTT | - | TRBV7-3 | - | TRBJ2-2
CASSRLAAYNEQFF | TGTGCCAGCAGTCGACTAGCGGCCTACAATGAGCAGTTCTTC | TRBD2 | TRBV2 | - | TRBJ2-1
CASSFSPDKAFF | TGTGCCAGCAGCTTTTCGCCGGACAAAGCTTTCTTT | - | TRBV5-6 | - | TRBJ1-1
CASSHSGVVNGYTF | TGCGCCAGCAGTCACTCCGGGGTGGTAAATGGCTACACCTTC | - | TRBV23-1 | few | TRBJ1-2
CASSLGQGAMGYTF | TGTGCCAGCAGCTTAGGACAGGGGGCTATGGGCTACACCTTC | TRBD1 | TRBV7-8 | - | TRBJ1-2
CASSLVLRGTGELFF | TGTGCCAGCAGCTTAGTGCTACGAGGCACCGGGGAGCTGTTTTTT | - | TRBV7-6 | once | TRBJ2-2
CASSFAPGTGVAGELFF | TGCGCCAGCAGCTTTGCGCCCGGGACAGGGGTTGCCGGGGAGCTGTTTTTT | TRBD1 | TRBV5-1 | few | TRBJ2-2
CSALDFAEAFF | TGCAGTGCTCTCGACTTCGCTGAAGCTTTCTTT | - | TRBV20-1 | - | TRBJ1-1
CASSFVGGAGQGETQYF | TGTGCCAGCAGTTTTGTCGGGGGGGCCGGTCAGGGAGAGACCCAGTACTTC | TRBD2 | TRBV27 | - | TRBJ2-5
CASSQTGGTANEKLFF | TGCGCCAGCAGCCAAACGGGGGGAACGGCTAATGAAAAACTGTTTTTT | - | TRBV4-1 | - | TRBJ1-4
CASSPNPDTEAFF | TGTGCCAGCAGCCCTAATCCCGATACTGAAGCTTTCTTT | - | TRBV7-6 | - | TRBJ1-1
CSVPGQKGYEQYF | TGCAGCGTTCCGGGACAAAAGGGATACGAGCAGTACTTC | - | TRBV29-1 | - | TRBJ2-7
CASNEDRTSPLHF | TGTGCCAGCAATGAGGACAGAACTTCACCCCTCCACTTT | - | TRBV2 | few | TRBJ1-6
CASSEARQYTF | TGTGCCAGCAGTGAAGCAAGACAATACACCTTC | - | TRBV2 | - | TRBJ1-2
CASHTGVGFGYTF | TGTGCCAGCCACACAGGGGTAGGGTTTGGCTACACCTTC | TRBD1 | TRBV28 | few | TRBJ1-2
CASSPSPGTGELFF | TGTGCCAGCTCACCATCTCCGGGCACCGGGGAGCTGTTTTTT | - | TRBV18 | - | TRBJ2-2
CASSQGQVFTGELFF | TGTGCCAGCAGCCAAGGCCAGGTTTTCACCGGGGAGCTGTTTTTT | - | TRBV4-2 | - | TRBJ2-2
CASSATGGGGGQYF | TGCGCCAGCAGTGCTACGGGGGGCGGGGGGGGGCAGTATTTT | TRBD2 | TRBV10-2 | - | TRBJ2-3
CAWSVITGVGELFF | TGTGCCTGGAGTGTTATAACAGGGGTCGGGGAGCTGTTTTTT | TRBD1 | TRBV30 | - | TRBJ2-2
CANRVGDRDEKLFF | TGTGCCAACAGGGTCGGAGACCGGGATGAAAAACTGTTTTTT | - | TRBV6-5 | - | TRBJ1-4
CASNLGQGFYEQYF | TGTGCCAGCAACCTGGGACAGGGCTTCTACGAGCAGTACTTC | TRBD1 | TRBV2 | few | TRBJ2-7
CSALVGSGKFSYTF | TGCAGCGCCCTAGTGGGGAGTGGGAAGTTTAGCTACACCTTC | - | TRBV29-1 | - | TRBJ1-2
CASSLVQGETQYF | TGTGCCAGCAGCTTAGTTCAGGGCGAGACCCAGTACTTC | - | TRBV7-6 | - | TRBJ2-5